A single T cell receptor (beta chain) is shown here with its context. What it recognizes is unknown. The use of a sample-barcoded 5' primer and a J-beta primer mix characterized a second PCR of roughly 6 to 11 cycles. Through a template-switch adaptor with 12 random nucleotides, each cDNA molecule received a tag. MiXCR, run by TCRdb on the 5' RACE reads, gives a single entry per CDR3 protein. This table holds fewer than 750,000 distinct CDR3 sequences, about 45% found once. Germline CDR1 and CDR2: MGHDK and SYGVNS. The CDR3 is made up of 13 amino acids. V was cut by 1 base and J by 4 bases, with 7 bases left in between. This sample was taken from a study of blood T cells in healthy people across ages. Findings and limits, study-wide: PBMCs left unsorted prevented a conclusive naive versus antigen-experienced comparison.

What was sequenced was blood. The TCR comes from an elderly man in good health. The chain has TRBV25-1 and TRBJ2-5, with D hard to call. CDR3 coding DNA: TGTGCCAGCAGTGAATCTCCGTTAGAGACCCAGTACTTC. This gives the protein CASSESPLETQYF.